This TCR beta chain was recovered during a study of cytotoxic CD8 clonotypes in ibrutinib-treated CLL. V lost 8 bases to trimming and J lost 2 bases; unmatched junction nucleotides: 4. The CDR3 runs 13 residues. Per germline, CDR1 WNHNN and CDR2 SYGVQD (reference sequence). Whole-study results and caveats: The study found clonality rose at ibrutinib response, then fell toward baseline at progression. Once treatment began, public clonotypes, which were uncommon, contracted or stayed stable.

Worth noting for this clone: Its antigen is currently unknown.

Investigators sought sequencing depths of between 1 in 200,000 and 1 in 1 million T cells. The protocol was immunoSEQ multiplex PCR, while the TCRdb copy is restricted to in-frame clones and leaves out a portion. The sample consists of approximately 320,000 clones, about 61% of them appearing once. Here the sequenced sample was PBMCs, taken after 36 months of ibrutinib treatment. The V and J genes are TRBV10-1 and TRBJ2-7; TRBD2 aligns across 9 bases. The receptor was derived from a human donor with chronic lymphocytic leukemia. The CDR3 DNA reads as TGCGCCAGCCGACTAGCGGTGACCTACGAGCAGTACTTC. Protein sequence: CASRLAVTYEQYF.